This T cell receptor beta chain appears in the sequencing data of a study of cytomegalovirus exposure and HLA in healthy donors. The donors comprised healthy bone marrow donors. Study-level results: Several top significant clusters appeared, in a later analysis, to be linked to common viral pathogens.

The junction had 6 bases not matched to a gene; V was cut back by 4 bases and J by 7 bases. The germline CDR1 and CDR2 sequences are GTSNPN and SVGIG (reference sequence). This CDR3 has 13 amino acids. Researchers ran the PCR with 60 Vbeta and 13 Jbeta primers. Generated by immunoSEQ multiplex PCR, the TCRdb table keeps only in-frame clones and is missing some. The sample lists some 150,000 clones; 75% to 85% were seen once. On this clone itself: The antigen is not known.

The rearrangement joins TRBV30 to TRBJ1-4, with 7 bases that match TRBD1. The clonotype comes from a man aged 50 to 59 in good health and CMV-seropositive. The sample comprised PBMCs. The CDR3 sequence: CAWTPGGGEKLFF. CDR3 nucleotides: TGTGCCTGGACCCCAGGGGGAGGTGAAAAACTGTTTTTT.